These T cell receptor beta chains were read from a single sample in a study of CD4 and CD8 cells across lung adenocarcinoma regions. From the PCR reads, TCRdb called clonotypes with MiXCR, one entry per CDR3 protein. The table records some 18,000 distinct CDR3 sequences, 50% of them present only once. Sequencing input: CD8+ T cells from the margin of a lung tumor. The receptors originated from a male donor with lung adenocarcinoma. The CD4 and CD8 labels of this study may be unreliable. The CDR3 runs from the conserved cysteine through the conserved F or W. A D gene is named only where the DNA matches it firmly. Only some rows state a clone size, as once, few, many or a class for expanded clones.

NA	NA	TRBV6-1	TRBJ2-7	CASSELSSYEQYF	TGTGCCAGCAGTGAACTGAGCTCCTACGAGCAGTACTTC
TRBD2	NA	TRBV6-8	TRBJ2-2	CASSWGGGPEGTGELFF	TGTGCCAGCAGTTGGGGGGGAGGGCCCGAGGGCACCGGGGAGCTGTTTTTT
TRBD2	NA	TRBV7-6	TRBJ2-5	CATGGSGGPGTETQYF	TGTGCCACCGGGGGGAGCGGGGGCCCGGGCACAGAGACCCAGTATTTC
NA	NA	TRBV6-1	TRBJ2-3	CAGSGSGDTDTQYF	TGTGCGGGCAGCGGCTCCGGGGACACAGATACCCAGTATTTT
TRBD2	once	TRBV4-2	TRBJ2-1	CASSPDVVAGNNEQFF	TGTGCCAGCAGCCCGGACGTGGTAGCGGGAAACAATGAGCAGTTCTTC
TRBD1	NA	TRBV14	TRBJ1-2	CASSQDIGQGIYGYTF	TGTGCCAGCAGCCAAGATATTGGACAGGGCATCTATGGCTACACCTTC
TRBD2	NA	TRBV7-6	TRBJ2-7	CASSFRLAGSYEQYF	TGTGCCAGCAGCTTTAGACTAGCGGGCTCCTACGAGCAGTACTTC
NA	many	TRBV6-1	TRBJ2-7	CASGRDRSTIYEQYF	TGTGCCAGCGGGAGGGACAGGTCCACAATTTACGAGCAGTACTTC
NA	NA	TRBV10-1	TRBJ2-3	CASSGRGTDAQYF	TGCGCCAGCAGTGGTAGGGGCACAGATGCGCAGTATTTT
NA	NA	TRBV6-1	TRBJ2-3	CGSCKGGRAAETQYF	TGTGGCAGCTGCAAAGGGGGACGAGCGGCAGAGACGCAGTATTTT
NA	NA	TRBV10-2	TRBJ2-3	CASSGAWAGAQYF	TGCGCCAGCTCGGGGGCTTGGGCCGGGGCGCAGTATTTT
TRBD1	NA	TRBV7-3	TRBJ2-1	CASSPGQGYNEQFF	TGTGCCAGCAGTCCGGGACAGGGGTACAATGAGCAGTTCTTC
TRBD2	few	TRBV6-1	TRBJ2-2	CASSEASGSTGELFF	TGTGCCAGCAGTGAAGCTAGCGGGAGCACCGGGGAGCTGTTTTTT
NA	few	TRBV27	TRBJ1-6	CASSLFAGDNSPLHF	TGTGCCAGCAGTTTATTTGCGGGGGATAATTCACCCCTCCACTTT
NA	few	TRBV23-1	TRBJ2-1	CASIRPSAKSSYNEQFF	TGCGCCAGCATTCGGCCAAGCGCGAAAAGCTCCTACAATGAGCAGTTCTTC
TRBD1	once	TRBV6-1	TRBJ1-1	CASSPGTAQGTEAFF	TGTGCCAGCAGTCCCGGGACAGCTCAGGGCACTGAAGCTTTCTTT
TRBD2	NA	TRBV10-3	TRBJ2-5	CAGSGGRVPETQYF	TGTGCGGGGAGCGGGGGCCGGGTCCCAGAGACCCAGTACTTC
TRBD1	NA	TRBV7-6	TRBJ2-3	CASSRIVALRGRGADTQYF	TGTGCCAGCAGCCGGATAGTAGCCCTCAGGGGGCGCGGGGCAGATACGCAGTATTTT
TRBD1	NA	TRBV6-2/TRBV6-3	TRBJ1-2	CASSDPGDRPYGYTF	TGTGCCAGCAGCGACCCCGGGGACAGGCCCTATGGCTACACCTTC
NA	once	TRBV6-1	TRBJ1-2	CASDRTNYGYTF	TGTGCCAGCGACAGAACTAACTATGGCTACACCTTC
TRBD2	few	TRBV6-1	TRBJ2-1	CASSVGLAGFVHNEQFF	TGTGCCAGCAGTGTTGGACTAGCGGGATTCGTCCACAATGAGCAGTTCTTC
TRBD1	NA	TRBV7-7	TRBJ2-7	CASSAGTGGTGEQYF	TGTGCTAGCAGCGCAGGGACAGGGGGTACTGGCGAGCAGTACTTC
TRBD1	NA	TRBV6-1	TRBJ2-5	CASRETGSQKETQYF	TGTGCCAGCAGAGAGACAGGGTCCCAGAAAGAGACCCAGTACTTC
TRBD2	many	TRBV14	TRBJ2-1	CASLRQGGSYNEQFF	TGTGCCAGCCTCAGGCAGGGCGGGAGCTACAATGAGCAGTTCTTC
TRBD1	NA	TRBV12-5	TRBJ2-4	CASGQGAKNTQYF	TGTGCTAGTGGACAGGGGGCCAAAAACACCCAGTACTTC
NA	NA	TRBV6-1	TRBJ2-3	CASGGAGAGVRDTQYF	TGTGCCAGCGGGGGAGCCGGGGCAGGGGTTCGGGATACCCAGTATTTT
NA	NA	TRBV20-1	TRBJ1-5	CSARDNGGQGQPQHF	TGCAGTGCTAGAGATAACGGGGGGCAGGGTCAGCCCCAGCATTTT
TRBD1	NA	TRBV12-3/TRBV12-4	TRBJ2-1	CASSLRTGTLYNEQFF	TGTGCCAGCAGTTTACGGACAGGTACCCTCTACAATGAGCAGTTCTTC
NA	medium-sized	TRBV6-1	TRBJ2-7	CATRTGHYEQYF	TGTGCCACCAGGACGGGGCATTACGAGCAGTACTTC
NA	NA	TRBV7-2	TRBJ1-2	CASTLDGRTGGYTF	TGTGCCAGCACCCTGGACGGTCGTACAGGAGGCTACACCTTC
TRBD1	NA	TRBV24-1	TRBJ2-7	CATGSDRGIDEQYF	TGTGCCACCGGCTCGGACAGGGGGATCGATGAGCAGTACTTC
NA	NA	TRBV6-1	TRBJ2-3	CASIFPRGRIGTDVQYF	TGTGCCAGCATATTCCCCAGGGGCAGAATTGGCACAGATGTGCAGTATTTC
TRBD2	NA	TRBV6-1	TRBJ2-3	CASRASPGLAPDTQYF	TGTGCCAGCAGAGCCTCTCCGGGACTAGCACCAGATACGCAGTATTTT
NA	NA	TRBV6-1	TRBJ2-1	CASSKGTGGGWNEQFF	TGTGCCAGCAGTAAAGGAACAGGGGGAGGGTGGAATGAGCAGTTCTTC
NA	NA	TRBV28	TRBJ2-4	CASRGVSGTNTQYF	TGTGCCAGCAGGGGGGTCAGCGGCACAAATACTCAGTATTTC
NA	NA	TRBV6-1	TRBJ2-4	CASSPGPWVKNTQYF	TGTGCCAGCAGTCCGGGGCCGTGGGTCAAAAACACGCAGTACTTT
NA	NA	TRBV10-3	TRBJ1-1	CATSTEQGRSEAFF	TGTGCCACCTCCACCGAACAGGGACGGTCTGAAGCTTTCTTT
NA	NA	TRBV6-1	TRBJ2-3	CARSRRPERTDTQYF	TGTGCCCGCAGCCGCCGGCCGGAGAGGACAGATACGCAGTATTTT
NA	NA	TRBV14	TRBJ1-2	CASSQGFSLGYTF	TGTGCCAGCAGCCAAGGGTTCAGCCTCGGCTACACCTTC
TRBD2	NA	TRBV27	TRBJ2-5	CASGAGGGGVGQETQYF	TGTGCCAGCGGGGCGGGGGGGGGGGGGGTGGGACAAGAGACCCAGTACTTC
TRBD2	NA	TRBV6-1	TRBJ2-1	CASSETGTSGKNKQFF	TGTGCCAGCAGTGAAACGGGGACTAGCGGCAAAAACAAGCAGTTCTTC
TRBD2	few	TRBV20-1	TRBJ2-1	CSAREGPGRRGWYSEQFF	TGCAGTGCTAGAGAGGGACCCGGGAGGCGTGGTTGGTATAGTGAGCAGTTCTTC
NA	NA	TRBV6-5	TRBJ2-5	CASSYSMSGAGGDQYF	TGTGCCAGCAGTTACTCGATGTCGGGGGCCGGCGGGGACCAGTACTTC
TRBD2	once	TRBV6-1	TRBJ2-3	CASSRAGEGSKNIQYF	TGTGCCAGCAGCCGCGCGGGGGAGGGTAGCAAAAACATTCAGTATTTT
TRBD2	NA	TRBV20-1	TRBJ2-5	CSARDSASGWETQYF	TGCAGTGCTAGAGATTCAGCTAGCGGGTGGGAGACCCAGTACTTC
TRBD2	NA	TRBV7-6	TRBJ2-1	CASSAWAGGSSYNEQFF	TGTGCCAGCAGCGCCTGGGCGGGAGGCAGCTCCTACAATGAGCAGTTCTTC
TRBD2	large	TRBV6-5	TRBJ2-4	CASSYRTSGRNSIQYF	TGTGCCAGCAGTTATCGGACTAGCGGGAGGAATAGCATTCAGTACTTC
NA	few	TRBV19	TRBJ1-4	CASKVNEKLFF	TGTGCCAGTAAGGTTAATGAAAAACTGTTTTTT
NA	NA	TRBV4-1	TRBJ2-3	CASSQASASSTDTQYF	TGCGCCAGCAGCCAAGCGAGCGCCTCTAGCACAGATACGCAGTATTTT
TRBD2	once	TRBV7-2	TRBJ2-4	CAGPVGRDRETQYF	TGTGCCGGGCCCGTCGGGAGGGACCGAGAGACTCAGTACTTC
TRBD1	few	TRBV4-1	TRBJ2-5	CASSPPDRATQYF	TGCGCCAGCAGCCCGCCGGACAGGGCGACCCAGTACTTC
NA	NA	TRBV4-1	TRBJ2-3	CASSQGPRAPDTQYF	TGCGCCAGCAGCCAGGGACCCCGGGCTCCAGATACGCAGTATTTT
TRBD1	few	TRBV10-1	TRBJ2-1	CASSAGGGGGYNEQFF	TGCGCCAGCAGTGCAGGGGGTGGCGGAGGCTACAATGAGCAGTTCTTC
NA	NA	TRBV6-1	TRBJ2-4	CAGRGGGGKNTQYF	TGTGCCGGCAGGGGGGGGGGTGGCAAAAATACGCAGTATTTC
NA	NA	TRBV11-2	TRBJ2-5	CASSLVQGGWAQDTQYF	TGTGCCAGCAGCTTAGTACAGGGTGGGTGGGCCCAAGACACCCAGTACTTC
NA	NA	TRBV4-1	TRBJ1-4	CASSSHYATDEKLFF	TGCGCCAGCAGCTCCCACTACGCTACTGATGAAAAACTGTTTTTT
NA	NA	TRBV28	TRBJ1-2	CASQFPRGLSGYTF	TGTGCCAGCCAATTTCCAAGGGGCCTGAGTGGCTACACCTTC
NA	NA	TRBV7-6	TRBJ2-1	CASSSGWYEQFF	TGTGCCAGCAGCTCAGGGTGGTATGAGCAGTTCTTC
NA	NA	TRBV10-1	TRBJ2-3	CASSPLGDTGEQYF	TGCGCCAGCAGTCCTCTGGGGGACACCGGGGAGCAGTATTTT
TRBD2	NA	TRBV6-1	TRBJ2-3	CAGSGSGGTETQYF	TGTGCGGGCAGCGGGAGCGGTGGCACAGAGACGCAGTATTTC